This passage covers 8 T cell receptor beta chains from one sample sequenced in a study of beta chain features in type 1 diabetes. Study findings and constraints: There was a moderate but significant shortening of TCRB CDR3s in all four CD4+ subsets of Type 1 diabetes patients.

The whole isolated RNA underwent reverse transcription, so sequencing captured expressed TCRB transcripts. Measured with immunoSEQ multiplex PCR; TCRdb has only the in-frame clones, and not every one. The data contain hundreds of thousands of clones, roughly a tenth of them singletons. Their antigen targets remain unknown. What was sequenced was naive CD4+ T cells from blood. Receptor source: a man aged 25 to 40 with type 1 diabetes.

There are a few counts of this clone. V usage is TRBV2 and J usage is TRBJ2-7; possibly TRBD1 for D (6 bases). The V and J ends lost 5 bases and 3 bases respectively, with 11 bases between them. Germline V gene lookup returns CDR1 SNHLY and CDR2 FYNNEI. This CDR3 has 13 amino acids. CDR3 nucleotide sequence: TGTGCCAGCAGTTCCGGGACATACTACGAGCAGTACTTC. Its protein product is CASSSGTYYEQYF. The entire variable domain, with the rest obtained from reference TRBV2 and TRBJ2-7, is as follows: EPEVTQTPSHQVTQMGQEVILRCVPISNHLYFYWYRQILGQKVEFLVSFYNNEISEKSEIFDDQFSVERPDGSNFTLKIRSTKLEDSAMYFCASSSGTYYEQYFGPGTRLTVT.

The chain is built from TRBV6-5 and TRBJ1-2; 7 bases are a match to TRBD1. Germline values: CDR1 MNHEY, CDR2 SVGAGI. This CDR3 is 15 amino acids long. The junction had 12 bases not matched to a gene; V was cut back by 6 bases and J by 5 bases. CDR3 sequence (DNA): TGTGCCAGCAGGGCGCGTTGGGACAGCTGGTATGGCTACACCTTC. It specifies CASRARWDSWYGYTF.

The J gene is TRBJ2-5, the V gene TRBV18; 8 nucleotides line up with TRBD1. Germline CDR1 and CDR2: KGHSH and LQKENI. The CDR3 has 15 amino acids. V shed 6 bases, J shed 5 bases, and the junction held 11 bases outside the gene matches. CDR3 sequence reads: CASSPLGTGGETQYF. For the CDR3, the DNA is TGTGCCAGCTCCCCGCTTGGGACAGGCGGGGAGACCCAGTACTTC.

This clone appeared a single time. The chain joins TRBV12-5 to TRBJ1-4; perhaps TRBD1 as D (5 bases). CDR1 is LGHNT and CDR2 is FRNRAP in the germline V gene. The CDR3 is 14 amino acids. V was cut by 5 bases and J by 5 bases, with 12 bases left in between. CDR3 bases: TGTGCTAGTGGTCTCGGGGAGGGGAATGAAAAACTGTTTTTT. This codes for CASGLGEGNEKLFF. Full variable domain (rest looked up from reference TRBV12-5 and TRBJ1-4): DARVTQTPRHKVTEMGQEVTMRCQPILGHNTVFWYRQTMMQGLELLAYFRNRAPLDDSGMPKDRFSAEMPDATLATLKIQPSEPRDSAVYFCASGLGEGNEKLFFGSGTQLSVL.

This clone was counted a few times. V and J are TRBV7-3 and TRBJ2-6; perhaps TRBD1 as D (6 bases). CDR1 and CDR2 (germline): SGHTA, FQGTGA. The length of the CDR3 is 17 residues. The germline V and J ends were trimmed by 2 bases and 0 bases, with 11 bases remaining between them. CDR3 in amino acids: CASSLAGESSGANVLTF. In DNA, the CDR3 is TGTGCCAGCAGCTTAGCAGGGGAAAGCTCTGGGGCCAACGTCCTGACTTTC.

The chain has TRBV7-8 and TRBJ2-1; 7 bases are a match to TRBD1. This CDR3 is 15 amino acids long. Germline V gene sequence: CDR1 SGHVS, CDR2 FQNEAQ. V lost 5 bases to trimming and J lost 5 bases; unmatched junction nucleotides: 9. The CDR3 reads CASSPRDSPNNEQFF. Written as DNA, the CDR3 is TGTGCCAGCAGCCCTCGGGACAGCCCGAACAATGAGCAGTTCTTC.

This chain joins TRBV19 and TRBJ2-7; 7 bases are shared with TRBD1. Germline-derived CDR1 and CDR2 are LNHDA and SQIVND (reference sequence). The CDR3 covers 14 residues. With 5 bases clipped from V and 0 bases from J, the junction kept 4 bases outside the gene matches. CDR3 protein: CASSGRGHSYEQYF. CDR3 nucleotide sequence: TGTGCCAGTAGTGGTAGGGGGCACTCCTACGAGCAGTACTTC. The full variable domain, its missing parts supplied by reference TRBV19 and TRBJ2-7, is DGGITQSPKYLFRKEGQNVTLSCEQNLNHDAMYWYRQDPGQGLRLIYYSQIVNDFQKGDIAEGYSVSREKKESFPLTVTSAQKNPTAFYLCASSGRGHSYEQYFGPGTRLTVT.

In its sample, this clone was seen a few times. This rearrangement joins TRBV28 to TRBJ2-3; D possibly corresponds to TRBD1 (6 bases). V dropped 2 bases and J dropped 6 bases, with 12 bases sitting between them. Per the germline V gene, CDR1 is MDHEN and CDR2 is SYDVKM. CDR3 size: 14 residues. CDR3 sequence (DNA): TGTGCCAGCAGTTTACAGGGGCCGCTTGATACGCAGTATTTT. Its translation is CASSLQGPLDTQYF.